A selection of T cell receptor beta chains follows, all from one sample in a study of T cells in localized non-small cell lung cancer. Produced via immunoSEQ multiplex PCR; TCRdb's table is partial and in-frame only. The profile covers about 1,400 clones, with 20% to 30% appearing a single time and over 8% taken by the ten largest. Sequenced material: lung tumor tissue, taken before any cancer treatment. These receptors all come from a man between 40 and 69 years old with stage II lung adenocarcinoma. CDR3s include the opening cysteine and the closing phenylalanine or tryptophan. The order of the fields is D gene, clone size, J gene, V gene, CDR3 length, CDR3 DNA, CDR3 protein. D genes are given only for firm matches. The listing skips clone size in some rows; elsewhere it reads once, few, many or a size class.

.	few	TRBJ2-2	TRBV6-8	13	TGTGCCAGCAGAGACATATCCGGCGGGGAGCTGTTTTTT	CASRDISGGELFF
.	.	TRBJ2-5	TRBV30	11	TGTGCCTGGAGTCACCAAGAGACCCAGTACTTC	CAWSHQETQYF
TRBD1	.	TRBJ1-6	TRBV30	14	TGTGCCTGGAGTAAGGGGACAGACAATTCACCCCTCCACTTT	CAWSKGTDNSPLHF
.	.	TRBJ1-5	TRBV19	15	TGTGCCAGTAGACAGACAGGAGCTAGCAATCAGCCCCAGCATTTT	CASRQTGASNQPQHF
.	.	TRBJ2-7	TRBV6-8	13	TGTGCCAGCGCCTCAGGACCGACCTACGAGCAGTACTTC	CASASGPTYEQYF
.	few	TRBJ1-1	TRBV30	13	TGTGCCTGGAGTGCGAGGGAGAACACTGAAGCTTTCTTT	CAWSARENTEAFF
.	few	TRBJ1-1	TRBV9	13	TGTGCCAGCAGTATAGGTCCGAACACTGAAGCTTTCTTT	CASSIGPNTEAFF
.	medium-sized	TRBJ1-6	TRBV6-8	14	TGTGCCAGCAGTGCAGTCAGGGGAACTTCACCCCTCCACTTT	CASSAVRGTSPLHF
.	.	TRBJ1-4	TRBV6-8	14	TGTGCCACTCGGCGGGCAGGAACTAATGAAAAACTGTTTTTT	CATRRAGTNEKLFF
.	.	TRBJ1-3	TRBV18	13	TGTGCCAGCTCACCTGGACAGAAAAACACCATATATTTT	CASSPGQKNTIYF
TRBD2	.	TRBJ2-3	TRBV29-1	14	TGCAGCGTTTACGGGACTAGCGGGGAAGTTACGCAGTATTTT	CSVYGTSGEVTQYF
TRBD1	few	TRBJ2-7	TRBV6-7	14	TGTGCCAGCCACCGGGGACAGCCGATATACGAGCAGTACTTC	CASHRGQPIYEQYF
.	.	TRBJ1-5	TRBV9	14	TGTGCCAGCAGGGATGATGGAGGGATAAGGCCCCAGCATTTT	CASRDDGGIRPQHF
.	.	TRBJ2-1	TRBV6-8	13	TGTGCCAGCAGAAACTCCGGTCCATATGAGCAGTTCTTC	CASRNSGPYEQFF
TRBD1	medium-sized	TRBJ2-5	TRBV11-3	16	TGTGCCAGCAGCTTGGAGCCGGGACAGGGGTTGGAGACCCAGTACTTC	CASSLEPGQGLETQYF
.	.	TRBJ1-1	TRBV5-1	14	TGCGCCAGCAGCTTGGCCATGGGGGGGCAAGAAGCTTTCTTT	CASSLAMGGQEAFF
.	few	TRBJ1-6	TRBV30	15	TGTGCCTGGAGTGTACAGGGCCAGGATAATTCACCCCTCCACTTT	CAWSVQGQDNSPLHF